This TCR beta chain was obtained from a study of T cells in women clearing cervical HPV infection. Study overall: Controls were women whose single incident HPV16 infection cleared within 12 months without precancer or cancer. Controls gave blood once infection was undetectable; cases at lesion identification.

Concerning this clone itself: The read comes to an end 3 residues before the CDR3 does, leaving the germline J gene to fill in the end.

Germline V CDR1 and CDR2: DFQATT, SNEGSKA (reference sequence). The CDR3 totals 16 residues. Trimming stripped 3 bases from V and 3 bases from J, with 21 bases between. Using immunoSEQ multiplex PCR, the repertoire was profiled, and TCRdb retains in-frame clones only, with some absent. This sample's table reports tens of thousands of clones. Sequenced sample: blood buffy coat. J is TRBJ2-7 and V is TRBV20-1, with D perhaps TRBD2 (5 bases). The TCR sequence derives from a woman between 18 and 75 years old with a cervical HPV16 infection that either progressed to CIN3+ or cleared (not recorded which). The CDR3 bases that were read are TGCAGTGCTAGTTGGTATCGTCCTAGCCTTATCTACGAG. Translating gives CSASWYRPSLIYE. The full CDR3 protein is CSASWYRPSLIYEQYF.